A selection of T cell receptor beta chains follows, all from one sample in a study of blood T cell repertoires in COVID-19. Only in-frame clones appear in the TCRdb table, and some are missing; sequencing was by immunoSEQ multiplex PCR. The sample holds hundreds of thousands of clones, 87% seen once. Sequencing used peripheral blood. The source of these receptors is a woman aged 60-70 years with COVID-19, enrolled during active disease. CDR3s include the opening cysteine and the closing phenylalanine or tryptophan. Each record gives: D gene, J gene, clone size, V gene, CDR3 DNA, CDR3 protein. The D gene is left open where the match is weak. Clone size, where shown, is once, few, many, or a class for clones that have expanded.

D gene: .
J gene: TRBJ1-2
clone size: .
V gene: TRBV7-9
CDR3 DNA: TGTGCCAGCAGCTTAAAGGACAGCCGGCTTGAGGGTGGCTACACCTTC
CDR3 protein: CASSLKDSRLEGGYTF

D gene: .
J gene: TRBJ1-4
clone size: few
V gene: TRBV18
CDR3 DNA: TGTGCCAGCTCACCACCGGCAGGGACTAATGAAAAACTGTTTTTT
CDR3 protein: CASSPPAGTNEKLFF

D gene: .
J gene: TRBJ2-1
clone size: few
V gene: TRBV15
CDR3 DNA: TGTGCCACCAGCGGAGAGCGGGTATACAATGAGCAGTTCTTC
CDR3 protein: CATSGERVYNEQFF

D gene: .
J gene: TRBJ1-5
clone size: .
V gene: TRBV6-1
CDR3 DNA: TGTGCCAGCAGTGAATCAGGGCATATGCCCCAGCATTTT
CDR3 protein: CASSESGHMPQHF

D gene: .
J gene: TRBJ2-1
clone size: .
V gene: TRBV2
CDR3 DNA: TGTGCCAGGGGGGCGGGTTCACTAGTAGTCAATGAGCAGTTCTTC
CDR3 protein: CARGAGSLVVNEQFF

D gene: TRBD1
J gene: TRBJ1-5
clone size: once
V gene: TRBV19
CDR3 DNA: TGTGCCAGTAGTCAGGGACAGGGGATACATCAGCCCCAGCATTTT
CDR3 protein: CASSQGQGIHQPQHF

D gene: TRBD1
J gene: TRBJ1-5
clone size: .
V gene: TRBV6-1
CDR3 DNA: TGTGCCAGCAGTGAACAGGGGGCTCAGAGTCAGCCCCAGCATTTT
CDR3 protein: CASSEQGAQSQPQHF

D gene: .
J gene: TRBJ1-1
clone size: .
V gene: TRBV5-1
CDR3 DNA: TGCGCCAGCAGCTCCCGCGGGATGAGGTTGAACACTGAAGCTTTCTTT
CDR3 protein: CASSSRGMRLNTEAFF

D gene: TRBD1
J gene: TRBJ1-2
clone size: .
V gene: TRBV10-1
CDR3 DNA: TGCGCCAGCAGTCCCGGGACAGGGTTTGGCTACACCTTC
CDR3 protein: CASSPGTGFGYTF

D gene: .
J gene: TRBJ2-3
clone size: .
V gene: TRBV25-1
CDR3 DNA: TGTGCCAGCAGTGAATCGACAGATACGCAGTATTTT
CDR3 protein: CASSESTDTQYF

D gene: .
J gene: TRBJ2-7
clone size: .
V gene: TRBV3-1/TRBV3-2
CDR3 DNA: TGTGCCAGCAGCCAAGTAACCTACGAGCAGTACTTC
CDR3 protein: CASSQVTYEQYF

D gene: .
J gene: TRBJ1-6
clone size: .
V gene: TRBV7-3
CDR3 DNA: TGTGCCAGCAGCACGTCGGCGGGGAATTCACCCCTCCACTTT
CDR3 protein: CASSTSAGNSPLHF

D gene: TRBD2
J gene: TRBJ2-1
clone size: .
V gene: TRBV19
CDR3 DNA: TGTGCCAGTAGTGGGGACTACAACCCATACAATGAGCAGTTCTTC
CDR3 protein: CASSGDYNPYNEQFF

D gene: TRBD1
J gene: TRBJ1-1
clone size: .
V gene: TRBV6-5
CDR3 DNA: TGTGCCAACAGGGGGCCGGCCACTGAAGCTTTCTTT
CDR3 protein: CANRGPATEAFF

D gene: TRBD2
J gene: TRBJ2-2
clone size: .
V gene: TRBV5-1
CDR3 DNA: TGCGCCAGCAGCTTGGGGGGACTAGTGTCTGGTACCGGGGAGCTGTTTTTT
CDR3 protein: CASSLGGLVSGTGELFF

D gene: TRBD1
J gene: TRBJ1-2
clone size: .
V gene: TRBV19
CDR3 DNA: TGTGCCAGTAGTATCTCCAGGACAGGAAACTATGGCTACACCTTC
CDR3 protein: CASSISRTGNYGYTF

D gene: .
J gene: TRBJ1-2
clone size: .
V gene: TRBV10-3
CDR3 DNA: TGTGCCACCTCCGCGGCGGTTAACTATGGCTACACCTTC
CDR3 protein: CATSAAVNYGYTF

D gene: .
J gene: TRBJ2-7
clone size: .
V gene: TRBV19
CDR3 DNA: TGTGCCAGTAGAAAACAGGGAACCTACGAGCAGTACTTC
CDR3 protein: CASRKQGTYEQYF

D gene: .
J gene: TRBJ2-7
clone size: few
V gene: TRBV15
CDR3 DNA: TGTGCCACCAGCAGAGTAGACAGGCACTCCTACGAGCAGTACTTC
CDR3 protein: CATSRVDRHSYEQYF

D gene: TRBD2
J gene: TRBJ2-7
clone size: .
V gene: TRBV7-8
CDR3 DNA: TGTGCCAGCAGCCCCCGCTGGCGGGGGGCTGGCGAGCAGTACTTC
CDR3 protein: CASSPRWRGAGEQYF

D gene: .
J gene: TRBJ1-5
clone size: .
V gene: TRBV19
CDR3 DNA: TGTGCCAGTAGTATAGACGCCGCCCAGGTAAATTCAGGTCAGCCCCAGCATTTT
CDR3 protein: CASSIDAAQVNSGQPQHF

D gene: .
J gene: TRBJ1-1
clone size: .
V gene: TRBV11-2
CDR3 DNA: TGTGCCAGCAGCTTAGAGGTATTCCCAATTCAGTCAGACACTGAAGCTTTCTTT
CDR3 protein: CASSLEVFPIQSDTEAFF

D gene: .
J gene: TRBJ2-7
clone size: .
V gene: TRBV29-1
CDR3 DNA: TGCAGCGTTGAGACTACTGGGGACGAGCAGTACTTC
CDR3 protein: CSVETTGDEQYF

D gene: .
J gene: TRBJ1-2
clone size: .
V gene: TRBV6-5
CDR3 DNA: TGTGCCAGCAGATTGGGACACCTAGGCTACACCTTC
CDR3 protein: CASRLGHLGYTF

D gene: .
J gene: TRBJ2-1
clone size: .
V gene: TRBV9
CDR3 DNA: TGTGCCAGCAGCGTAGTGGAGAATGAGCAGTTCTTC
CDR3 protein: CASSVVENEQFF

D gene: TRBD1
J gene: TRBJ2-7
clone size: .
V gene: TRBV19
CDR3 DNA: TGTGCCAGTAGTATAGTTGGGGACAGCAGGTACGAGCAGTACTTC
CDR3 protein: CASSIVGDSRYEQYF

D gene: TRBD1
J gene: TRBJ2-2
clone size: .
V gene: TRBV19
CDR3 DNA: TGTGCCAGTAGGAACAGGGGGACCGGGGAGCTGTTTTTT
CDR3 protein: CASRNRGTGELFF

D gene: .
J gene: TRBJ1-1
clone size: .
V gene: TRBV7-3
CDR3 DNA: TGTGCCAGCAGCTCCACGACGGGCACTGAAGCTTTCTTT
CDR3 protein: CASSSTTGTEAFF

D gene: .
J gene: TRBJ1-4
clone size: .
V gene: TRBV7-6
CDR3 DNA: TGTGCCAGCAGCTTAGGACAGGAGTCTTCTAATGAAAAACTGTTTTTT
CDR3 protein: CASSLGQESSNEKLFF

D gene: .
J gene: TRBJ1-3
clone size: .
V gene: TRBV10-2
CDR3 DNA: TGCGCCAGCAGTGGCCAGGGAGGAAACACCATATATTTT
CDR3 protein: CASSGQGGNTIYF

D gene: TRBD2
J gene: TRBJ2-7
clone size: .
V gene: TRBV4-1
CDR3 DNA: TGCGCCAGCAGCCATGTCCGGACTAGCGGGCCCTACGAGCAGTACTTC
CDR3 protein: CASSHVRTSGPYEQYF

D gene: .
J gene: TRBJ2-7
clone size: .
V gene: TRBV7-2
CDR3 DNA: TGTGCCAGCAGCTTAGTCGGGACAAATCCCCACGAGCAGTACTTC
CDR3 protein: CASSLVGTNPHEQYF

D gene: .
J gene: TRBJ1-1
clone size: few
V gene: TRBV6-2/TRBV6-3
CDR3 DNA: TGTGCCAGCAGTTACTCTCACAGAACGAACACTGAAGCTTTCTTT
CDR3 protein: CASSYSHRTNTEAFF

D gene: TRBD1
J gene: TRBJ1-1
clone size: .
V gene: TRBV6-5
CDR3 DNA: TGTGCCAGCAGTTACGACAGGGCGAGGAGCGAAGCTTTCTTT
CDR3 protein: CASSYDRARSEAFF

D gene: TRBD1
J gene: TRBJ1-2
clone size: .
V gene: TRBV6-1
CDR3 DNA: TGTGCCAGCAGTGCCGACCCCGGGACAGGGGGGTACGGCTACACCTTC
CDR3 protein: CASSADPGTGGYGYTF